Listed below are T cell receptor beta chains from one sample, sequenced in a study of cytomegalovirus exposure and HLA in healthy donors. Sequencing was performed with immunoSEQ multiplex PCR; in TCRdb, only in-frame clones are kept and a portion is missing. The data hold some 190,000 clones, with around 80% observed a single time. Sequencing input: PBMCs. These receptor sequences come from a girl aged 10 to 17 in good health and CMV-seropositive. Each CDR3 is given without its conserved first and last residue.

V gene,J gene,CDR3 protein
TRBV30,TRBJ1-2,AWSLGSRGYT
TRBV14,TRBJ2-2,ASSPGRGKNGELF
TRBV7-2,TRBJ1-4,ASSPGFAGIGEKLF
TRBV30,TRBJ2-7,AWSVSGTSGSAEQY
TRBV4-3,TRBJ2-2,ASSQGTSGSFSTGELF
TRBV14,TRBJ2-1,ASSPNLRGSSYNEQF
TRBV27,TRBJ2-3,ASSYPSGTSTDTQY
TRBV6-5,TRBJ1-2,ASSYSLGAYGYT
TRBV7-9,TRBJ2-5,ASTPSQETQY
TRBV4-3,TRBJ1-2,ASSLGGPAGGRDGYT
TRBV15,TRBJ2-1,ATSRGAGERVNEQF
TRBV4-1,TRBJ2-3,ASSQDPLFFIQGHTQY
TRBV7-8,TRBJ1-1,ASSLGVAGNTEAF
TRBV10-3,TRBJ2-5,AISEGDRDRETQY
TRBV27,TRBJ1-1,ASSFGGVRDTEAF
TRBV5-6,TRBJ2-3,ASSSGLAGSSTDTQY